This TCR beta chain stems from a study of T cells in Graves' hyperthyroidism and ophthalmopathy. Study context: Staff took peripheral blood when the initial diagnosis was made, before any treatment began.

Germline values: CDR1 MNHNS, CDR2 SASEGT. Unmatched junction bases numbered 11, after V lost 5 bases and J lost 5 bases. This CDR3 comprises 17 residues. The investigators amplified TCR beta CDR3 regions from RNA transcripts. HTBI primers were employed in a first-round RT-PCR of the TCR CDR3. TCRdb reanalysed the multiplex PCR reads using MiXCR and keeps one entry per CDR3 protein. Of some 580,000 distinct CDR3 sequences listed, about a sixth are singletons. A note on this clonotype: The antigen is unknown.

Overall study results and limits: Model output signaled ophthalmopathy a median roughly 6 months ahead of onset. Stable hyperthyroidism was told apart from ophthalmopathy by a model built on 13 V-J features.

In the ophthalmopathy cohort, Clinical Activity Score was at least 3, NOSPECS grade at least 4, and duration under 3 months. The sequenced material came from blood. The sequence came from a woman between 40 and 50 years old with Graves' ophthalmopathy. V and J are TRBV6-1 and TRBJ2-5; TRBD2 matches at 13 bases. This CDR3 reads CASSYIPGLAGVETQYF. The CDR3 nucleotides are TGTGCCAGCAGTTACATCCCCGGACTAGCGGGGGTTGAGACCCAGTACTTC.